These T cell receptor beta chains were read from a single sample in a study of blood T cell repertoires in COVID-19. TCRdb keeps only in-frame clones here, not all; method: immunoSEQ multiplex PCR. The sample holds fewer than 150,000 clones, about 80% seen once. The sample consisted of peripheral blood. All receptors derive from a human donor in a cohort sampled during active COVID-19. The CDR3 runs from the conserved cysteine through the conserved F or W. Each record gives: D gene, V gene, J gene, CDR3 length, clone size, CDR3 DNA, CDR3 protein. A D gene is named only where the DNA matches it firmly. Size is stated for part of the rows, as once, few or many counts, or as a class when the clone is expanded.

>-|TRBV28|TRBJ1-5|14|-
TGTGCCAGCAGTCCGAGAGGCTTACTGCAGCCCCAGCATTTT
CASSPRGLLQPQHF
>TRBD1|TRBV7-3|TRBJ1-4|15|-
TGTGCCAGCAGCCCCACCGGGACAGGGGGTGAAAAACTGTTTTTT
CASSPTGTGGEKLFF
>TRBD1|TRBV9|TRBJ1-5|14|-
TGTGCCAGCAGCGTCGGACAGGGAGGACAGCCCCAGCATTTT
CASSVGQGGQPQHF
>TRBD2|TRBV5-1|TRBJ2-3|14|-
TGCGCCAGCCGGGGAGCTAGCGGGACAGATACGCAGTATTTT
CASRGASGTDTQYF
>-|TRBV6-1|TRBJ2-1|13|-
TGTGCCAGCAGTGACGGTCCTTACAATGAGCAGTTCTTC
CASSDGPYNEQFF
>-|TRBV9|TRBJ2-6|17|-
TGTGCCAGCAGCGACCGGGACACAGGGACTGGGGCCAACGTCCTGACTTTC
CASSDRDTGTGANVLTF
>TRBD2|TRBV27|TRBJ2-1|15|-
TGTGCCAGCACACCGATTCTAGCGGGGGGGCATGAGCAGTTCTTC
CASTPILAGGHEQFF
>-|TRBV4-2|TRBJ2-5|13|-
TGTGCCAGCAGCCCCCTACGGGGGGAGACCCAGTACTTC
CASSPLRGETQYF
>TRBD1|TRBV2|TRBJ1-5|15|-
TGTGCCAGCAGTCGGGACAGGGGCTATGGTCAGCCCCAGCATTTT
CASSRDRGYGQPQHF
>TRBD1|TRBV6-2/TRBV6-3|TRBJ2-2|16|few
TGTGCCAGCAGTGACAGGGGGGGCGCGAACACCGGGGAGCTGTTTTTT
CASSDRGGANTGELFF
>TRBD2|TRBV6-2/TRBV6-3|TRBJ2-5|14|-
TGTGCCAGCAGTTCTTGGGGGGGCCAAGAGACCCAGTACTTC
CASSSWGGQETQYF
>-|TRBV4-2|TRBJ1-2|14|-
TGTGCCAGCAGCCAAGATCAGTCGGGGTATGGCTACACCTTC
CASSQDQSGYGYTF
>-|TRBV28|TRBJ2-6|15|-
TGTGCCAGCAGTTTAGGCAACTCTGGGGCCAACGTCCTGACTTTC
CASSLGNSGANVLTF
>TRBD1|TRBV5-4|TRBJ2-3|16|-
TGTGCCAGCAGCTTGTCAGGGGGCGGCGGCACAGATACGCAGTATTTT
CASSLSGGGGTDTQYF
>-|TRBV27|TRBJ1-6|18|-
TGTGCCAGCAGTTTATTCGCAACAGGGAGCTCCTATAATTCACCCCTCCACTTT
CASSLFATGSSYNSPLHF
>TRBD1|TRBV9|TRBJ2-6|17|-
TGTGCCAGCAGCCCTGGGACAGGGAGGTCTGGGGCCAACGTCCTGACTTTC
CASSPGTGRSGANVLTF
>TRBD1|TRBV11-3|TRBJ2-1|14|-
TGTGCCAGCAGCTTGGGGACAGGGGCCGCTGAGCAGTTCTTC
CASSLGTGAAEQFF
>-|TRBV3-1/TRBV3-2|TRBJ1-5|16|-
TGTGCCAGCAGCCAAGATCTGGGCCTCACGGCACAGCCCCAGCATTTT
CASSQDLGLTAQPQHF
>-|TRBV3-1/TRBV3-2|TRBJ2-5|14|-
TGTGCCAGCACCATAAAGGTAGCGTTGGAGACCCAGTACTTC
CASTIKVALETQYF
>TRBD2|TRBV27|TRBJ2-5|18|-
TGTGCCAGCAGTTTATCGGTTAGCGGGGGGGCGAGGCAAGAGACCCAGTACTTC
CASSLSVSGGARQETQYF
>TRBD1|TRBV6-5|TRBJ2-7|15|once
TGTGCCAGCAGCCCATCTTCCGGGACAGGGGATAGTCGGTACTTC
CASSPSSGTGDSRYF
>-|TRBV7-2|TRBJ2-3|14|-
TGTGCCAGCAGAAAAGCGGAGGGCACAGATACGCAGTATTTT
CASRKAEGTDTQYF
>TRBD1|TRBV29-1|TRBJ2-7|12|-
TGCAGCGGGAAGGACAGGGTCGACGAGCAGTACTTC
CSGKDRVDEQYF
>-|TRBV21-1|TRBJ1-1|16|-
TGTGCCAGCAGCAAGGGAGGGGCCCGGACAGTCCGAAGAGCTTTCTTT
CASSKGGARTVRRAFF
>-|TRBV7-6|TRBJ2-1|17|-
TGTGCCAGCAGCTTAGCCGCCGGACTCCTACGGGGGAATGAGCAGTTCTTC
CASSLAAGLLRGNEQFF
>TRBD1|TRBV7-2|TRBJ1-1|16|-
TGTGCCAGCAGCTCCCGGACAGGGAACATGAACACTGAAGCTTTCTTT
CASSSRTGNMNTEAFF
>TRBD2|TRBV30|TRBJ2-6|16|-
TGTGCCTGGAGGGCGGGGGGAATCTCTGGGGCCAACGTCCTGACTTTC
CAWRAGGISGANVLTF
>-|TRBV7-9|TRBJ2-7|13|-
TGTGCCAGCAGCCAGGGTGGGGCCGGCGAGCAGTACTTC
CASSQGGAGEQYF